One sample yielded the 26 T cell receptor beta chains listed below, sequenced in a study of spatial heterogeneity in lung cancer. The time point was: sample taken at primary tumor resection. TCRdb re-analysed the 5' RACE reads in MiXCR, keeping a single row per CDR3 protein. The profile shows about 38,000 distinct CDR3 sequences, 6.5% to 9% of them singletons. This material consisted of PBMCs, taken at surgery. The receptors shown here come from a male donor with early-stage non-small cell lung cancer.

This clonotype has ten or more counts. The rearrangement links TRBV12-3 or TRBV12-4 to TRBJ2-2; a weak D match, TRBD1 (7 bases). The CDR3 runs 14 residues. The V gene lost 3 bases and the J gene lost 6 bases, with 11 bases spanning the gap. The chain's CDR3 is CASSLVRGAGELFF. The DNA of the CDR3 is TGTGCCAGCAGTTTGGTCAGGGGGGCCGGGGAGCTGTTTTTT.

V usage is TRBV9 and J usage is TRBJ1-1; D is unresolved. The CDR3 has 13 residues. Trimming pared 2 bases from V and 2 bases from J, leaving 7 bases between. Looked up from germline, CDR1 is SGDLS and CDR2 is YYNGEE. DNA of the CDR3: TGTGCCAGCAGCGTCCGACTTAACACTGAAGCTTTCTTT. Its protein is CASSVRLNTEAFF.

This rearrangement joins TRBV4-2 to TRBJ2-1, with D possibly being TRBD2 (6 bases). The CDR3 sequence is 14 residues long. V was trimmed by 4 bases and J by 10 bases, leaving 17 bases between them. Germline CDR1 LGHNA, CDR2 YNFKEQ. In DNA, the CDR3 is TGTGCCAGCAGCCCGGGGAGACCGGGAGACGAGCAGTTCTTC. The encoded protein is CASSPGRPGDEQFF.

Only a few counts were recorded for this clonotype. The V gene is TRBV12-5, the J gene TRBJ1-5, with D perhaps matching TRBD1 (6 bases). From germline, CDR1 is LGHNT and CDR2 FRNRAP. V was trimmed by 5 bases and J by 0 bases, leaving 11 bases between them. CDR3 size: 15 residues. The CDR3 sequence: CASGLTRGSNQPQHF. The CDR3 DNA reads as TGTGCTAGTGGTCTTACCAGGGGTAGCAATCAGCCCCAGCATTTT.

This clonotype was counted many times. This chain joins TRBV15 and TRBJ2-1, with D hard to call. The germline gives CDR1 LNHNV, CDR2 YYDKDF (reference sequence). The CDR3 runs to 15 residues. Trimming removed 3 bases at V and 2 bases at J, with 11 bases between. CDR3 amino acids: CATSSSSSPYNEQFF. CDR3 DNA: TGTGCCACCAGCAGTTCTAGTTCACCCTACAATGAGCAGTTCTTC.

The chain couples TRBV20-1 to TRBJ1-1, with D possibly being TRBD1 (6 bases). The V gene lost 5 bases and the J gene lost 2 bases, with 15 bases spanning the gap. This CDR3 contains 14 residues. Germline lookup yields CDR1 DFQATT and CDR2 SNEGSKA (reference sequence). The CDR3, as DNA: TGCAGTGCTTCTAGCGGGACACTTAACACTGAAGCTTTCTTT. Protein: CSASSGTLNTEAFF.

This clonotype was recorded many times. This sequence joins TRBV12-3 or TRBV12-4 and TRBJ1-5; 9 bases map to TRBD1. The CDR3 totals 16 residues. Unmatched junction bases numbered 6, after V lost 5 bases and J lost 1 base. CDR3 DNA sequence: TGTGCCAGCAGTCTCCAGACAGGGGGAAGCAATCAGCCCCAGCATTTT. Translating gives CASSLQTGGSNQPQHF.

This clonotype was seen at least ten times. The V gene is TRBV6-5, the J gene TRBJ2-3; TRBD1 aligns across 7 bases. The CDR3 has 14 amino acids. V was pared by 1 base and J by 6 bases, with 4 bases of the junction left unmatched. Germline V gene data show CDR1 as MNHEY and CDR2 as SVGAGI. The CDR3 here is CASSYWGTEDTQYF. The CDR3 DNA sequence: TGTGCCAGCAGTTACTGGGGGACAGAGGATACGCAGTATTTT.

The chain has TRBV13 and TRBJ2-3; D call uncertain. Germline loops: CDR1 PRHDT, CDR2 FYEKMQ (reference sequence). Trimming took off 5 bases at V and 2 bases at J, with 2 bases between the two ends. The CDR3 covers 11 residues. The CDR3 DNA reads TGTGCCAGCAGCACCACAGATACGCAGTATTTT. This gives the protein CASSTTDTQYF. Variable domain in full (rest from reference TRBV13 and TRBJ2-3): AAGVIQSPRHLIKEKRETATLKCYPIPRHDTVYWYQQGPGQDPQFLISFYEKMQSDKGSIPDRFSAQQFSDYHSELNMSSLELGDSALYFCASSTTDTQYFGPGTRLTVL.

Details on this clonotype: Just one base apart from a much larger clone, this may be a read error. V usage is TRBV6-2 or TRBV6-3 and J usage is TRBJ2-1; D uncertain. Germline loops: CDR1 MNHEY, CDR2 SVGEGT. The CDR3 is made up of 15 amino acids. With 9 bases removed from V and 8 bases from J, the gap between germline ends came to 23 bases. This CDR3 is CARSPHLRSIHEQFF. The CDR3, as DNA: TGTGCCAGGAGCCCCCACCTCCGGAGCATCCATGAGCAGTTCTTC.

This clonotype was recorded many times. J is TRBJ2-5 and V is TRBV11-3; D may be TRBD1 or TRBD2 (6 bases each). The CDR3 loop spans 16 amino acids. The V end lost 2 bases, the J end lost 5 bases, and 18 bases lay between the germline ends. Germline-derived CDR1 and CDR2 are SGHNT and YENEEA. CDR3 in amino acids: CASSLTFSAGGETQYF. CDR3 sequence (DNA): TGTGCCAGCAGCTTAACTTTCTCCGCCGGGGGCGAGACCCAGTACTTC.

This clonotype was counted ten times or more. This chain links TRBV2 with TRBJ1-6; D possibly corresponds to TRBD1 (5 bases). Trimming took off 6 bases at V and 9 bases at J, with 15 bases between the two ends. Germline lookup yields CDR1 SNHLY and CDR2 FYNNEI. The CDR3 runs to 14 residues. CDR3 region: CASSARVIGSPLHF. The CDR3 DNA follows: TGTGCCAGCAGCGCCAGGGTAATAGGTTCACCCCTCCACTTT.

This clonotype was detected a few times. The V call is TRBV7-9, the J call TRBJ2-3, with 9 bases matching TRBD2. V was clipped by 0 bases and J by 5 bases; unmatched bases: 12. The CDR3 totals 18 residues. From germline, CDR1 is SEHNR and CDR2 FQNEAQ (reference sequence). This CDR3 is CASSLARGGSVFGDTQYF. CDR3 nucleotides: TGTGCCAGCAGCTTAGCGCGGGGGGGCTCGGTGTTTGGAGATACGCAGTATTTT.

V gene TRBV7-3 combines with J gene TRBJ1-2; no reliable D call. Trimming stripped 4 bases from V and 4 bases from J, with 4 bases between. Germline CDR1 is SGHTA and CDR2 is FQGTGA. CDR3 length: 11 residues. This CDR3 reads CASSSPYGYTF. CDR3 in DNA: TGTGCCAGCAGCTCTCCCTATGGCTACACCTTC.

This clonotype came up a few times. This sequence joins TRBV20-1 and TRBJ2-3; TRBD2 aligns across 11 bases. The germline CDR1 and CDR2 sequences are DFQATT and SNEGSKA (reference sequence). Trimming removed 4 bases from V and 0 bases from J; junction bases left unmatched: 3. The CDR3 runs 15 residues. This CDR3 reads CSANSGGDSTDTQYF. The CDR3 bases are TGCAGTGCTAATAGCGGGGGGGACAGCACAGATACGCAGTATTTT.

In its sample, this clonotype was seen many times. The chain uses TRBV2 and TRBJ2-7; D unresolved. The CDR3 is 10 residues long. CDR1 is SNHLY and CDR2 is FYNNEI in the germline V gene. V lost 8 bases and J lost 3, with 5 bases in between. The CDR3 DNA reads TGTGCCAGCCTTCTCTACGAGCAGTACGTC. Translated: CASLLYEQYV.

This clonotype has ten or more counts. The CDR3 reads CASSGRGRGSEAFF. The CDR3 DNA is TGTGCCAGCAGTGGCAGGGGGCGCGGGTCTGAAGCTTTCTTT. The rearrangement links TRBV25-1 to TRBJ1-1; 8 bases are a match to TRBD1. Germline CDR1 is MGHDK and CDR2 is SYGVNS. This CDR3 is built from 14 residues. The junction had 7 bases not matched to a gene; V was cut back by 4 bases and J by 6 bases.

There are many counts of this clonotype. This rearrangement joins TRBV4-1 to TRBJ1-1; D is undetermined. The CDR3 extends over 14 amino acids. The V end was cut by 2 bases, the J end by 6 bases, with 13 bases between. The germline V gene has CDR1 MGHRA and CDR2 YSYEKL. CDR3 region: CASSQRSGSSEAFF. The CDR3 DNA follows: TGCGCCAGCAGCCAAAGGAGCGGCAGCTCTGAAGCTTTCTTT.

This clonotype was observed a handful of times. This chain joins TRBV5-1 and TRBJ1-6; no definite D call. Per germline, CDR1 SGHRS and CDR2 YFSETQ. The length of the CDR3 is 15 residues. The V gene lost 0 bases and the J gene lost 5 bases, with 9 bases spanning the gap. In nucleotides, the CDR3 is TGCGCCAGCAGCTTGGATCGTCGTAATAATTCACCCCTCCACTTT. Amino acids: CASSLDRRNNSPLHF.

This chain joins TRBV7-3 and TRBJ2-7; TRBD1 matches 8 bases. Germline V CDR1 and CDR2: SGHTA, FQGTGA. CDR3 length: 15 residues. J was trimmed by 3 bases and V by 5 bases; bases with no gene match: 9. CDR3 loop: CASSHTRDRGYEQYF. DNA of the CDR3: TGTGCCAGCAGCCACACTCGTGACAGGGGCTACGAGCAGTACTTC. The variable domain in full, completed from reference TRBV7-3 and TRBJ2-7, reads GAGVSQTPSNKVTEKGKYVELRCDPISGHTALYWYRQSLGQGPEFLIYFQGTGAADDSGLPNDRFFAVRPEGSVSTLKIQRTERGDSAVYLCASSHTRDRGYEQYFGPGTRLTVT.

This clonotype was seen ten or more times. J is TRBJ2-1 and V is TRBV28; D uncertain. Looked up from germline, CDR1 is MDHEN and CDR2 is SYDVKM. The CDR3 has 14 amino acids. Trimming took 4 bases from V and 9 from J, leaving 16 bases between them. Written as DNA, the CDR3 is TGTGCCAGCAGTTGGCTCTCGTCCCACCGTGAGCAGTTCTTC. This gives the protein CASSWLSSHREQFF. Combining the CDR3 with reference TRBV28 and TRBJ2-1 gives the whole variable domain DVKVTQSSRYLVKRTGEKVFLECVQDMDHENMFWYRQDPGLGLRLIYFSYDVKMKEKGDIPEGYSVSREKKERFSLILESASTNQTSMYLCASSWLSSHREQFFGPGTRLTVL.

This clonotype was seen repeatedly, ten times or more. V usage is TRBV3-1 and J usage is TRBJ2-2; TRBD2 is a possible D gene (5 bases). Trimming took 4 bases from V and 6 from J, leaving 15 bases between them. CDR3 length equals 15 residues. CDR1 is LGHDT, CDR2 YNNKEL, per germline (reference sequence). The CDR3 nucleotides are TGTGCCAGCAGCCTGTTGGGAGCCGGGGCCGGGGAGCTGTTTTTT. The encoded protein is CASSLLGAGAGELFF.

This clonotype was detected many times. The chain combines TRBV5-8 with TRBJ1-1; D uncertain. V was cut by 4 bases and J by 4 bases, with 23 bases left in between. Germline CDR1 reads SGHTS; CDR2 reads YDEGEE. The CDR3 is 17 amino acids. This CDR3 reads CASSPIRSPGSATEAFF. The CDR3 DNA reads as TGTGCCAGCAGCCCAATTAGGAGCCCCGGGTCGGCCACTGAAGCTTTCTTT.

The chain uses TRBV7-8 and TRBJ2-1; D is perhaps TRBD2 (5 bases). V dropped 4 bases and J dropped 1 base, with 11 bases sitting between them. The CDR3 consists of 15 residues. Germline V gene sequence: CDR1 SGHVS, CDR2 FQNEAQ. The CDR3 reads CASSSEPGSYNEQFF. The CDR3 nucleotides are TGTGCCAGCAGCTCCGAGCCGGGGTCCTACAATGAGCAGTTCTTC.

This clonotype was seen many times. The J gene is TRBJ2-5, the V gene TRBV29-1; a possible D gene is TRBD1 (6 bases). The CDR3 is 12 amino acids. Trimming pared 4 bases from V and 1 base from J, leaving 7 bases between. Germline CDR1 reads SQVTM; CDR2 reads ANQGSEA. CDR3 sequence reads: CSVGTVQETQYF. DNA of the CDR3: TGCAGCGTTGGGACAGTCCAAGAGACCCAGTACTTC.

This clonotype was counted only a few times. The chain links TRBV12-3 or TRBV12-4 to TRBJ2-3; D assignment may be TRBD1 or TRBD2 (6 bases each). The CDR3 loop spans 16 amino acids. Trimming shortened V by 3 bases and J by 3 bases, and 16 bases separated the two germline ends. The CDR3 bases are TGTGCCAGCAGTTTCGGGAGCGAGAGGGGGACAGATACGCAGTATTTT. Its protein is CASSFGSERGTDTQYF.